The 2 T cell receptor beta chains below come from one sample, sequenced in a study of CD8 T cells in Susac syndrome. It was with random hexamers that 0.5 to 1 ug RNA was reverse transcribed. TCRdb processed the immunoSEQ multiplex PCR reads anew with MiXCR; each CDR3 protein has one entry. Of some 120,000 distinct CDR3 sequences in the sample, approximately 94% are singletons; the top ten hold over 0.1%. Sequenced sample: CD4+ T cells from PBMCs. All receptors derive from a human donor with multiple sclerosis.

CDR3 loop: CASSQDWRQRFLRGNTEAFF. For the CDR3, the DNA is TGTGCCAGCAGCCAAGATTGGAGACAGCGATTCTTACGGGGGAACACTGAAGCTTTCTTT. The rearrangement uses TRBV4-2 and TRBJ1-1; D might be TRBD1 (5 bases). The V gene lost 0 bases and the J gene lost 1 base, with 24 bases spanning the gap. The germline gives CDR1 LGHNA, CDR2 YNFKEQ. The CDR3 sequence is 20 residues long.

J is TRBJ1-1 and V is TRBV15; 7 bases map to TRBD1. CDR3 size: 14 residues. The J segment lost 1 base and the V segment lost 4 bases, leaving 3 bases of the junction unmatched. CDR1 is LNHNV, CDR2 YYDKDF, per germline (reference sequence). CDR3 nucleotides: TGTGCCACCAGCATGTACAGGGGGAACACTGAAGCTTTCTTT. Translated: CATSMYRGNTEAFF. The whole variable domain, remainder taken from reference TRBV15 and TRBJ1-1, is DAMVIQNPRYQVTQFGKPVTLSCSQTLNHNVMYWYQQKSSQAPKLLFHYYDKDFNNEADTPDNFQSRRPNTSFCFLDIRSPGLGDTAMYLCATSMYRGNTEAFFGQGTRLTVV.